A single sample is the source of the 5 T cell receptor beta chains below, sequenced in a study of CD8 T cells in ankylosing spondylitis. TCRdb passed the 5' RACE reads through MiXCR, listing each CDR3 protein once. The top ten clones hold 0.61% of a sample with about 240,000 distinct CDR3 sequences, 20% to 30% of them seen once. Sequences were obtained from blood, either unsorted or a sorted T cell fraction (not recorded which). The receptors shown here come from a male donor with ankylosing spondylitis or in good health (not recorded which).

This clonotype was detected a few times. This chain connects TRBV20-1 to TRBJ2-1; TRBD2 agrees at 10 bases. CDR3 size: 16 residues. The junction had 7 bases not matched to a gene; V was cut back by 5 bases and J by 0 bases. Per the germline V gene, CDR1 is DFQATT and CDR2 is SNEGSKA (reference sequence). CDR3 sequence reads: CSALPGLASSYNEQFF. CDR3 nucleotides: TGCAGTGCTCTTCCGGGACTAGCGAGCTCCTACAATGAGCAGTTCTTC.

V usage is TRBV12-3 or TRBV12-4 and J usage is TRBJ2-1; TRBD1 is a possible D gene (6 bases). This CDR3 region has 14 residues. V was pared by 5 bases and J by 7 bases, with 15 bases between. CDR3 nucleotides: TGTGCCAGCAGTCCATTGACAGGATGGAATGAGCAGTTCTTC. It specifies CASSPLTGWNEQFF.

This clonotype came up many times. This chain joins TRBV29-1 and TRBJ2-5, with D maybe TRBD1 (6 bases). The CDR3 runs to 14 residues. V was trimmed by 7 bases and J by 4 bases, leaving 19 bases between them. Germline CDR1 SQVTM, CDR2 ANQGSEA. The CDR3, as DNA: TGCAGCGCCCCAGGACAGAACGTTAGAGAGACCCAGTACTTC. Its protein is CSAPGQNVRETQYF.

The chain has TRBV10-3 and TRBJ2-5; TRBD1 matches at 8 bases. The V and J ends lost 10 bases and 4 bases, in that order; junction bases with no gene match: 8. The germline CDR1 and CDR2 sequences are ENHRY and SYGVKD. The CDR3 consists of 13 residues. This CDR3 is CATTQGEGETQYF. CDR3 coding DNA: TGTGCCACTACACAGGGGGAAGGAGAGACCCAGTACTTC.

The chain combines TRBV6-5 with TRBJ1-2; TRBD1 might be the D (6 bases). CDR1 is MNHEY, CDR2 SVGAGI, per germline. V was shortened by 0 bases and J by 2 bases, with 13 bases between the two germline ends. The CDR3 consists of 16 residues. DNA of the CDR3: TGTGCCAGCAGTTACTCGATCGGCAGGGGCAACTATGGCTACACCTTC. Protein product: CASSYSIGRGNYGYTF.